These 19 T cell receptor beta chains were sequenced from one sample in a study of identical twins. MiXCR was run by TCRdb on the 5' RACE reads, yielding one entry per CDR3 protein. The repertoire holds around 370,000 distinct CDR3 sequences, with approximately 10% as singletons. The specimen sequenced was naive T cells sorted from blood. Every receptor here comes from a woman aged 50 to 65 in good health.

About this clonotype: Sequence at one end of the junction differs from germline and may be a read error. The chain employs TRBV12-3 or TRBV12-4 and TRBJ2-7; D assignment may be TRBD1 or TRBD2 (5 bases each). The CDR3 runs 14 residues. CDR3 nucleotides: TGTGCCAGCAGTGCCGGGACGCCCGGGACGGCTGTCGACTTC. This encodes CASSAGTPGTAVDF.

CDR3 DNA: TGTGCCAGCAGCCCCCGCGGAGCGGGGGGTCGGCAGTTCTTC. Translating gives CASSPRGAGGRQFF. The chain couples TRBV9 to TRBJ2-1, with TRBD2 matching over 9 bases. The junction had 11 bases not matched to a gene; V was cut back by 4 bases and J by 12 bases. This CDR3 spans 14 amino acids. Germline-derived CDR1 and CDR2 are SGDLS and YYNGEE.

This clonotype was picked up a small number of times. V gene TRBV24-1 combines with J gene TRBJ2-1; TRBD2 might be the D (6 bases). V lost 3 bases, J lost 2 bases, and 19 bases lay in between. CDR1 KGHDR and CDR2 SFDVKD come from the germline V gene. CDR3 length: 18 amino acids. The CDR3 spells CATSDPQRAGYTYNEQFF. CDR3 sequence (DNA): TGTGCCACCAGTGATCCCCAGCGGGCAGGGTACACCTACAATGAGCAGTTCTTC.

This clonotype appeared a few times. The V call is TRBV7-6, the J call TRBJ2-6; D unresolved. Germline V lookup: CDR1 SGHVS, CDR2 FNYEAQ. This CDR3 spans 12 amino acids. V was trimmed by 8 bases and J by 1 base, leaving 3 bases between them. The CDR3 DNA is TGTGCCAGCGCGTCTGGGGCCAACGTCCTGACTTTC. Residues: CASASGANVLTF.

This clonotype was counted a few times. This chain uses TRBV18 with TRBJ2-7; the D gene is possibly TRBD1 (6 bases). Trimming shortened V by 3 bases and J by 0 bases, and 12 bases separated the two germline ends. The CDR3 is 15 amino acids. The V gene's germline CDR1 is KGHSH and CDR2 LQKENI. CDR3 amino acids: CASSPSGQNSYEQYF. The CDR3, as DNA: TGTGCCAGCTCACCTTCCGGACAGAACTCCTACGAGCAGTACTTC.

The CDR3 DNA is TGTGCCAGCAGTTTAGGGGCATCGGTTGGTGGAGAGACCCAGTACTTC. This sequence encodes CASSLGASVGGETQYF. The chain employs TRBV12-3 or TRBV12-4 and TRBJ2-5; D uncertain. The CDR3 covers 16 residues. The V and J ends lost 1 base and 4 bases respectively, with 16 bases between them.

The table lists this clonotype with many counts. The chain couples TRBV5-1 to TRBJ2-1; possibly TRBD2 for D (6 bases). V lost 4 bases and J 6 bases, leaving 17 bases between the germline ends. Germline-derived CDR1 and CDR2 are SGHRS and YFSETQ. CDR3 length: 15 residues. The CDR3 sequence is CASSREGRELNEQFF. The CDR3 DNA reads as TGCGCCAGCAGCCGTGAAGGGCGGGAACTCAATGAGCAGTTCTTC.

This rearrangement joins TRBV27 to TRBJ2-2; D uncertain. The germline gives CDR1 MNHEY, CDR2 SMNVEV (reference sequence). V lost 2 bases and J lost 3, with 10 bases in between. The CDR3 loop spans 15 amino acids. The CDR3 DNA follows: TGTGCCAGCAGTTTAGTCCGGAGCTACACCGGGGAGCTGTTTTTT. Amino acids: CASSLVRSYTGELFF.

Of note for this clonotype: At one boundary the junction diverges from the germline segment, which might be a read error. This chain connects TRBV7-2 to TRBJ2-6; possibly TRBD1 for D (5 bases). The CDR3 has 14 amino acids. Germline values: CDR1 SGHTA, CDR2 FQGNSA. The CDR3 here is CASSWVSGAHVLTF. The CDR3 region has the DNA TGTGCCAGCAGCTGGGTCTCTGGGGCCCACGTCCTGACTTTC. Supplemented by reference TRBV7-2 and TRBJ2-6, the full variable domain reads GAGVSQSPSNKVTEKGKDVELRCDPISGHTALYWYRQSLGQGLEFLIYFQGNSAPDKSGLPSDRFSAERTGGSVSTLTIQRTQQEDSAVYLCASSWVSGAHVLTFGAGSRLTVL.

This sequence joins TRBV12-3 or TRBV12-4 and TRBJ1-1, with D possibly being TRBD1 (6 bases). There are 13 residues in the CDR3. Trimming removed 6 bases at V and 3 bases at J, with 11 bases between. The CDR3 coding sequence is TGTGCCAGCAGGGACAGTCGACACACTGAAGCTTTCTTT. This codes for CASRDSRHTEAFF.

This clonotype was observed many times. Here the CDR3 DNA reads TGTGCCACCCAAACCGGGACAGGGGATCAGCCCCAGCATTTT. It encodes CATQTGTGDQPQHF. The chain links TRBV10-3 to TRBJ1-5, with 10 bases aligning to TRBD1. Unmatched junction bases numbered 8, after V lost 10 bases and J lost 5 bases. Per germline, CDR1 ENHRY and CDR2 SYGVKD. CDR3 size: 14 residues.

CDR3 amino acids: CASSRLAGGISGANVLTF. The CDR3 DNA is TGTGCCAGCAGCCGTTTAGCGGGAGGGATCTCTGGGGCCAACGTCCTGACTTTC. The chain joins TRBV3-1 to TRBJ2-6; 11 bases fit TRBD2. V shed 4 bases, J shed 0 bases, and the junction held 5 bases outside the gene matches. CDR3 size: 18 residues. CDR1 LGHDT and CDR2 YNNKEL come from the germline V gene (reference sequence).

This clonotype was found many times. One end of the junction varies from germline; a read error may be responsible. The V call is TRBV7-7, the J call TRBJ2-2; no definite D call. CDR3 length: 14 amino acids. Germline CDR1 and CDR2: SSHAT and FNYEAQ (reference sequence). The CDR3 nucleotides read TGTGCTAGCAGCTTTGAAGATCGGACCGGGGAGCTGTTTTTT. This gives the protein CASSFEDRTGELFF.

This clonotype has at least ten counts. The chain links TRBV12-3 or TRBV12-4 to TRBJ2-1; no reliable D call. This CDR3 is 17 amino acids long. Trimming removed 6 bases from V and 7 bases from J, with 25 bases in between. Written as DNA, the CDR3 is TGTGCCAGCAGACCCTCAGGCGACCCCGATCGGGTAAATGAGCAGTTCTTC. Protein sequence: CASRPSGDPDRVNEQFF.

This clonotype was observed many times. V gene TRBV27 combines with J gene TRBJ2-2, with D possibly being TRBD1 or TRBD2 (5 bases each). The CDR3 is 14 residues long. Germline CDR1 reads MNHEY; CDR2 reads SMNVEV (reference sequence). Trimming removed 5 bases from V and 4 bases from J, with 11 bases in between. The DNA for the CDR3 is TGTGCCAGCAGTCTTATAGGGACCACCGGGGAGCTGTTTTTT. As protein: CASSLIGTTGELFF.

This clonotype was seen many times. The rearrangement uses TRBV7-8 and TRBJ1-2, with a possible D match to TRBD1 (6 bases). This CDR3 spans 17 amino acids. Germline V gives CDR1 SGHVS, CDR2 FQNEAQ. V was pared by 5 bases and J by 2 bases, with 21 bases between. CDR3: CASSPFYRAIGNYGYTF. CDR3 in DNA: TGTGCCAGCAGCCCATTCTACAGGGCCATTGGGAACTATGGCTACACCTTC.

CDR3: CASSQDAASGRGTDTQYF. In DNA form, the CDR3 reads TGTGCCAGCAGCCAAGATGCGGCTAGCGGGAGAGGGACAGATACGCAGTATTTT. The rearrangement uses TRBV4-2 and TRBJ2-3; 10 bases fit TRBD2. With V trimmed by 0 bases and J by 3 bases, 9 bases remained unmatched. Germline V gives CDR1 LGHNA, CDR2 YNFKEQ. This CDR3 spans 18 amino acids.

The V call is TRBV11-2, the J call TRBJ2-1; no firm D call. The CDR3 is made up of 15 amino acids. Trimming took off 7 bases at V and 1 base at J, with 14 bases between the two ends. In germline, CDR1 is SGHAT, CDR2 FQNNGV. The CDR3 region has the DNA TGTGCCAGCACCCCGGGCGGCAGGTCCTACAATGAGCAGTTCTTC. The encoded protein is CASTPGGRSYNEQFF.

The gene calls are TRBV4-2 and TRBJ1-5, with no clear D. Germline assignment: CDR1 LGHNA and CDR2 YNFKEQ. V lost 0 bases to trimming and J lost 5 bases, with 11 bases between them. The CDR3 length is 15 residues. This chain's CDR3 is CASSQEGLPDQPQHF. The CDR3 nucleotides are TGTGCCAGCAGCCAAGAAGGTTTGCCAGATCAGCCCCAGCATTTT.